The TCR beta chain described here comes from a study of T cells in women clearing cervical HPV infection. This CDR3 spans 14 amino acids. Germline loops: CDR1 GTSNPN, CDR2 SVGIG (reference sequence). V lost 2 bases, J lost 6 bases, and 7 bases stayed unmatched. Here immunoSEQ multiplex PCR was the method, and the copy in TCRdb shows in-frame clones only, minus some. The sample includes some 46,000 clones. Comment on this clone: The read falls 3 residues short of the CDR3 end, and the missing part is taken from the germline J gene.

The receptor comes from a woman between 18 and 75 years old with a cervical HPV16 infection that either progressed to CIN3+ or cleared (not recorded which). The genes are TRBV30 and TRBJ2-7; 10 bases are a match to TRBD2. The sample taken for sequencing was blood buffy coat. CDR3 DNA, as far as it was read: TGTGCCTGGAGTAGCGGGGGGGGGAGCAGCGAG. Translation: CAWSSGGGSSE. The full CDR3 protein reads CAWSSGGGSSEQYF.